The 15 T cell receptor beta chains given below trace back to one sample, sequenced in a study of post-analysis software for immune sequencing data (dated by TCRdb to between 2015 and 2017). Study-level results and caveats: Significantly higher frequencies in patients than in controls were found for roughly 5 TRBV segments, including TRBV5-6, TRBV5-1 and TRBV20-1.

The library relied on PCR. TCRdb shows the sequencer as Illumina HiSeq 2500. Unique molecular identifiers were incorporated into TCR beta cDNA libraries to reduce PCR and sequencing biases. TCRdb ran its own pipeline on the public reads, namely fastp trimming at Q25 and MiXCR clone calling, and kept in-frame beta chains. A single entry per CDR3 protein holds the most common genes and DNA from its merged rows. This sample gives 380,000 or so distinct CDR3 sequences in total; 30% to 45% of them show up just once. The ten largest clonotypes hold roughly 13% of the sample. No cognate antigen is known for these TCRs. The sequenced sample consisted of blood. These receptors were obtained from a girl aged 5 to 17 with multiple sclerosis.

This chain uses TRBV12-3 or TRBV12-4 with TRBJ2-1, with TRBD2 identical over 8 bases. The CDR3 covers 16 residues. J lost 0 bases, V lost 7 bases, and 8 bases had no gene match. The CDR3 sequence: CASIGAAGGSYNEQFF. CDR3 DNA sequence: TGTGCCAGCATAGGAGCGGCGGGGGGCTCCTACAATGAGCAGTTCTTC.

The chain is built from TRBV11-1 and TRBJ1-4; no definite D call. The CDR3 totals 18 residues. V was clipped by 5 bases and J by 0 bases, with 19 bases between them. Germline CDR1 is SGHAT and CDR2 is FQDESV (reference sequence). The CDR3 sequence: CASSTYDALESTNEKLFF. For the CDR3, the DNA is TGTGCCAGCAGCACATACGACGCCTTGGAGTCAACTAATGAAAAACTGTTTTTT.

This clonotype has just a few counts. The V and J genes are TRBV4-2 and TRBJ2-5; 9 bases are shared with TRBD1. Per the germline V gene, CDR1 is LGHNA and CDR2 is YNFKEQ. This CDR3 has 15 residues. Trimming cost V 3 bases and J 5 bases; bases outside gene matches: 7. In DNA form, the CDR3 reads TGTGCCAGCAGCCAGCCACAGGGGGCCGGGGAGACCCAGTACTTC. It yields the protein CASSQPQGAGETQYF.

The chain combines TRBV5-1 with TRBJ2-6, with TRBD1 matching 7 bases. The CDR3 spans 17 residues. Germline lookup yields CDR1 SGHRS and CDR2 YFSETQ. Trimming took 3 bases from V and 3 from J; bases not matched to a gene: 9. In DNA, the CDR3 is TGCGCCAGCAGCTGGCTACTTCAGGGGGATGGGGCCAACGTCCTGACTTTC. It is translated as CASSWLLQGDGANVLTF.

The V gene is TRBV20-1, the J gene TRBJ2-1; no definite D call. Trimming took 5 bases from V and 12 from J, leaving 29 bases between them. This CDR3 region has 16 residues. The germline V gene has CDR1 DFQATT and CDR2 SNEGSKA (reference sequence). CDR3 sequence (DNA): TGCAGTGCTTTCGGCCGGTTGAGACTCGGTCCACAGCGGCAGTTCTTC. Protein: CSAFGRLRLGPQRQFF.

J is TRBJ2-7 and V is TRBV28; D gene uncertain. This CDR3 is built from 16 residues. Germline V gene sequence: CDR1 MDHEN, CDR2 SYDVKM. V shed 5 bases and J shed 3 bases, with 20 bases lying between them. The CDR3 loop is CASSPMFQEPRYEQYF. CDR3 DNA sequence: TGTGCCAGCAGTCCTATGTTTCAGGAACCCCGCTACGAGCAGTACTTC.

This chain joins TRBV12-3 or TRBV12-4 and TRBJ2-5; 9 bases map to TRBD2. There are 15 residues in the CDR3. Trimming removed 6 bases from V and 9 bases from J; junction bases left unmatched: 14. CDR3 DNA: TGTGCCAGCAGCCCCTACGGTAGCGGGGGTGAGGCCCAGTACTTC. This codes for CASSPYGSGGEAQYF.

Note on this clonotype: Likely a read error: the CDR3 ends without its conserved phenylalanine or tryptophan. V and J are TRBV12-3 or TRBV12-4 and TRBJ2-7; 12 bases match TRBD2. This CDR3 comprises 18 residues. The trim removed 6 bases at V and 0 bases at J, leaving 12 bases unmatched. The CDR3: CASSADWTSGVSSYEQYS. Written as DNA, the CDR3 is TGTGCCAGCAGCGCTGACTGGACTAGCGGGGTGAGCTCCTACGAGCAGTACTCC.

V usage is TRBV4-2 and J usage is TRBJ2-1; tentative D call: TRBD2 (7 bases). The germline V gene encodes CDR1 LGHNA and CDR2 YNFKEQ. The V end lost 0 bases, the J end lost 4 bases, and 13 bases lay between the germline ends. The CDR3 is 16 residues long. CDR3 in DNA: TGTGCCAGCAGCCAAGATGGGGAGGGGGGGTACAATGAGCAGTTCTTC. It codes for CASSQDGEGGYNEQFF.

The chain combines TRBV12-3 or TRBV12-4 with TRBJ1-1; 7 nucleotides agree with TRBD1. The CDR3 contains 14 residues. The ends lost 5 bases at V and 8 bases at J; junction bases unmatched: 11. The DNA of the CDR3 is TGTGCCAGCAGTCCCCCCGACAGGGCATTCGAAGCTTTCTTT. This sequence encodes CASSPPDRAFEAFF.

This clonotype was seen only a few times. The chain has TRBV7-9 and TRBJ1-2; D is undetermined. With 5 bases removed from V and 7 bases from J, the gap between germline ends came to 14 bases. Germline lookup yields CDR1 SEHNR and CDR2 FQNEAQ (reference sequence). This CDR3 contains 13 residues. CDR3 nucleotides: TGTGCCAGCAGCCCGGATCACTATGGTGGCTACACCTTC. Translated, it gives CASSPDHYGGYTF.

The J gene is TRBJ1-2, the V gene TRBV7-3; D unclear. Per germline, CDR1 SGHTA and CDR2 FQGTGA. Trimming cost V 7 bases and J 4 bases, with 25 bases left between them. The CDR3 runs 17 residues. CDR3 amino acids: CASTPEFGPPPGYGYTF. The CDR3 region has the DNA TGTGCCAGCACCCCTGAATTCGGACCTCCCCCGGGCTATGGCTACACCTTC.

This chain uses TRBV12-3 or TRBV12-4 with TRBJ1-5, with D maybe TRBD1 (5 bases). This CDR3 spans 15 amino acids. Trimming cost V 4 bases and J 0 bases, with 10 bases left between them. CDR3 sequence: CASSWGRASNQPQHF. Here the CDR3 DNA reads TGTGCCAGCAGTTGGGGCCGGGCTAGCAATCAGCCCCAGCATTTT.

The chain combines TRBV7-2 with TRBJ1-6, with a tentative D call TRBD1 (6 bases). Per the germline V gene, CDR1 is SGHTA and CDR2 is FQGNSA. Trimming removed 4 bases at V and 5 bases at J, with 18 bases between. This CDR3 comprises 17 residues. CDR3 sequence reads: CASSSRGGSVDNSPLHF. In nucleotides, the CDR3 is TGTGCCAGCAGCTCTAGAGGGGGGAGCGTTGATAATTCACCCCTCCACTTT.

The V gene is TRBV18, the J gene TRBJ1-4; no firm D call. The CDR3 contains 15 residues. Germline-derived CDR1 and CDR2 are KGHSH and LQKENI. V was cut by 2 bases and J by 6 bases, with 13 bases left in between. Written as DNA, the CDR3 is TGTGCCAGCTCACCAGAGCCGGTTAACGATGAAAAACTGTTTTTT. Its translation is CASSPEPVNDEKLFF.